The rows below give T cell receptor beta chains drawn from one sample of a study of tumor-infiltrating lymphocytes in primary liver carcinoma. One entry per CDR3 protein results from TCRdb running MiXCR on the multiplex PCR reads. This sample has 45,000 to 55,000 distinct CDR3 sequences, with 70% to 80% found just once. The source material was liver tumor tissue from sampling region 2. The receptors stem from a man between 35 and 55 years old with primary liver carcinoma and hepatitis B virus infection. CDR3s include the opening cysteine and the closing phenylalanine or tryptophan. The D gene is left open where the match is weak. The size of a clone is reported for some rows only, either as once, few or many, or as a class for expanded clones.

V: TRBV4-2; D: TRBD2; length: 15; J: TRBJ2-1; size: .; CDR3: CASSQETSRYNEQFF; DNA: TGTGCCAGCAGTCAAGAGACTAGCAGATACAATGAGCAGTTCTTC
V: TRBV11-1; D: .; length: 13; J: TRBJ2-7; size: .; CDR3: CASNLLGPYEQCF; DNA: TGTGCCAGCAACTTACTCGGCCCCTATGAGCAGTGCTTC
V: TRBV12-3/TRBV12-4; D: .; length: 13; J: TRBJ2-7; size: many; CDR3: CASSLGPRGEQYF; DNA: TGTGCCAGCAGTTTAGGACCCCGAGGGGAGCAGTACTTC
V: TRBV4-1; D: .; length: 16; J: TRBJ2-7; size: .; CDR3: CASSQNFSGCSYGQYF; DNA: TGCGCCAGCAGTCAAAATTTTAGCGGATGCTCCTACGGGCAGTACTTC
V: TRBV6-5; D: TRBD1; length: 18; J: TRBJ2-6; size: .; CDR3: CATSLWTGMKAGDNVLTF; DNA: TGTGCCACTAGTCTTTGGACAGGGATGAAAGCTGGGGACAACGTCCTGACTTTC
V: TRBV11-2; D: TRBD2; length: 15; J: TRBJ2-7; size: .; CDR3: CASSLVTGGPYGQYF; DNA: TGTGCCAGCAGCTTAGTGACGGGAGGGCCGTACGGGCAGTACTTC
V: TRBV7-2; D: .; length: 15; J: TRBJ1-1; size: .; CDR3: CASSLGLAGGTEAFF; DNA: TGTGCCAGCAGCTTGGGCCTTGCTGGGGGCACTGAAGCTTTCTTT
V: TRBV6-6; D: .; length: 16; J: TRBJ2-3; size: .; CDR3: CASSYSEQGGADRQYF; DNA: TGTGCCAGCAGTTACTCGGAACAGGGCGGCGCAGATAGGCAGTATTTT
V: TRBV11-2; D: .; length: 15; J: TRBJ2-3; size: once; CDR3: CACSERGRHTDTHYF; DNA: TGTGCCTGCAGTGAACGGGGCAGGCACACAGATACGCATTATTTT
V: TRBV2; D: .; length: 14; J: TRBJ1-3; size: .; CDR3: CASSVTGLGNTIYF; DNA: TGTGCCAGCAGCGTGACAGGCCTTGGAAACACCATATATTTT
V: TRBV5-4; D: .; length: 13; J: TRBJ2-5; size: .; CDR3: CASSLRGKETQYF; DNA: TGTGCCAGCAGCCTGAGGGGGAAAGAGACCCAGTACTTC
V: TRBV6-5; D: .; length: 11; J: TRBJ2-7; size: once; CDR3: CASSYPQEQYF; DNA: TGTGCCAGCAGTTACCCGCAAGAGCAGTACTTC
V: TRBV11-2; D: .; length: 13; J: TRBJ2-1; size: once; CDR3: CASNRQEGKEQSF; DNA: TGTGCCAGCAACCGACAGGAGGGCAAGGAGCAGTCCTTC
V: TRBV5-4; D: .; length: 14; J: TRBJ1-1; size: many; CDR3: CASSPPGGNTEAFF; DNA: TGTGCCAGCAGTCCCCCGGGGGGGAACACTGAAGCTTTCTTT
V: TRBV11-2; D: .; length: 14; J: TRBJ2-7; size: .; CDR3: CASNLGRSSCEQYF; DNA: TGTGCCAGCAACTTAGGCAGGAGCTCCTGTGAGCAGTACTTC
V: TRBV11-2; D: .; length: 15; J: TRBJ2-7; size: .; CDR3: CASSLDGTVPHEQYF; DNA: TGTGCCAGCAGTCTCGACGGGACTGTACCCCACGAGCAGTACTTC
V: TRBV29-1; D: .; length: 14; J: TRBJ2-3; size: .; CDR3: CSGSTQGVGDTQYF; DNA: TGCAGCGGCTCAACGCAGGGTGTTGGAGATACGCAGTATTTT
V: TRBV4-1; D: .; length: 14; J: TRBJ2-5; size: .; CDR3: CASSQVSSNRTQYF; DNA: TGCGCCAGCAGCCAAGTTTCCAGTAACAGGACCCAGTACTTC
V: TRBV6-1; D: .; length: 15; J: TRBJ1-5; size: .; CDR3: CATLSQGGSNQSQHF; DNA: TGTGCCACCCTCTCTCAGGGAGGTAGCAATCAGTCCCAGCATTTT
V: TRBV5-4; D: TRBD2; length: 15; J: TRBJ2-1; size: .; CDR3: CAGSPPLRDYNEQSF; DNA: TGTGCCGGCAGCCCCCCATTGCGGGACTACAATGAGCAGTCCTTC
V: TRBV29-1; D: .; length: 15; J: TRBJ2-6; size: .; CDR3: CSAFLAGCGANVLAF; DNA: TGCAGCGCCTTCCTCGCGGGGTGTGGGGCCAACGTCCTGGCTTTC
V: TRBV11-2; D: TRBD1; length: 18; J: TRBJ2-7; size: .; CDR3: CGSSLAYPGAGGDYEQYF; DNA: TGTGGCAGCAGTTTAGCCTATCCCGGGGCAGGGGGCGATTACGAGCAGTACTTC
V: TRBV5-1; D: TRBD2; length: 15; J: TRBJ2-7; size: medium-sized; CDR3: CASSLTGLAVYEQYF; DNA: TGCGCCAGCAGCTTGACAGGTCTAGCGGTCTACGAGCAGTACTTC
V: TRBV11-2; D: .; length: 16; J: TRBJ1-1; size: .; CDR3: CASSLTHPGGGTEALF; DNA: TGTGCCAGTAGTTTAACCCACCCCGGGGGCGGCACTGAAGCTTTATTT
V: TRBV6-6; D: TRBD1; length: 14; J: TRBJ2-7; size: .; CDR3: CAVRGQQYFYEQYF; DNA: TGTGCTGTCAGGGGACAGCAGTATTTCTACGAGCAGTACTTC
V: TRBV11-2; D: .; length: 14; J: TRBJ1-2; size: once; CDR3: CASSEMDTTYGYTF; DNA: TGTGCTAGCAGTGAGATGGACACCACCTATGGCTACACCTTC
V: TRBV6-5; D: .; length: 13; J: TRBJ1-2; size: .; CDR3: CVSSEQGNYGYTF; DNA: TGTGTCAGTAGTGAACAGGGAAACTATGGCTACACCTTC
V: TRBV29-1; D: .; length: 13; J: TRBJ2-2; size: .; CDR3: CSVQTSLAGELFF; DNA: TGCAGCGTTCAGACAAGTTTAGCCGGGGAGCTGTTTTTT